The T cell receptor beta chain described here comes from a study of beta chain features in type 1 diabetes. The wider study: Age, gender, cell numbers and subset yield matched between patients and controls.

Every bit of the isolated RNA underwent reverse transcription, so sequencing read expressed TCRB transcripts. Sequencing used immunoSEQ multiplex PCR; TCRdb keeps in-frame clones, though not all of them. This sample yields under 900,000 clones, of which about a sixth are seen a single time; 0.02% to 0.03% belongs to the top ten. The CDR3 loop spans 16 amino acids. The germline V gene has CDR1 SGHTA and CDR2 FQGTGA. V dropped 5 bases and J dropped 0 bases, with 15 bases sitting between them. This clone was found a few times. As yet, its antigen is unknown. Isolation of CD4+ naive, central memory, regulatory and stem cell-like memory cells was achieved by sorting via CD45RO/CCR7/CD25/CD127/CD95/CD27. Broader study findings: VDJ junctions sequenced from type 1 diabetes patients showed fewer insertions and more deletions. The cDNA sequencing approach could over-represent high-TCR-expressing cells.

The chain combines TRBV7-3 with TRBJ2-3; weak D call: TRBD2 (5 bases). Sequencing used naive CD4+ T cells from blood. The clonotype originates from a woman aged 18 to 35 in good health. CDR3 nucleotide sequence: TGTGCCAGCAGCCCTTGGGCGGGTATGAGCACAGATACGCAGTATTTT. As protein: CASSPWAGMSTDTQYF.